This T cell receptor (beta chain) was obtained from a study of T cells expressing NK-cell markers. Study context: Seven sequenced donors out of eight were HCMV-seropositive, one seronegative.

TCRdb reprocessed the 5' RACE reads and keeps a single row for each CDR3 protein, giving no DNA. Its table lists about 190,000 distinct CDR3 sequences. CDR1 is DFQATT and CDR2 is SNEGSKA in the germline V gene (reference sequence). CDR3 length: 18 amino acids. This TCR was recovered from a man aged 18-70 years in good health. The sequenced sample was blood T cells: a sorted CD56 or NKG2C T cell subset, CD4+ or CD8+ T cells, or bulk PBMC T cells (not recorded which). This chain uses TRBV20-1 with TRBJ1-5; the TCRdb D gene call, TRBD1, has no DNA to confirm it. The CDR3 reads CSARDLWTGRYSNQPQHF.